This TCR beta chain is drawn from a study of T cells in Graves' hyperthyroidism and ophthalmopathy. The study's findings and limits: The model forecast ophthalmopathy, anticipating it by a median about 6.5 months before onset. Separating ophthalmopathy from stable hyperthyroidism was achieved by a 13 V-J model.

Participants, patients aged 18 to 65, had newly diagnosed hyperthyroidism with a duration under 2 months. Uncontrolled infection, other autoimmune disease, pregnancy or lactation excluded patients. With respect to this clonotype: Antigen: not known.

RNA transcripts were the template for amplifying TCR beta CDR3 regions. RT-PCR in the first round (using the HTBI primer set) targeted the TCR CDR3. TCRdb re-called the multiplex PCR reads with MiXCR, one entry per CDR3 protein. The sample yields a few hundred thousand distinct CDR3 sequences, 46% seen once. The CDR3 length is 14 residues. The V end lost 5 bases, the J end lost 11 bases, and 21 bases lay between the germline ends. The TCR comes from a young woman with Graves' hyperthyroidism. The chain employs TRBV12-3 or TRBV12-4 and TRBJ1-1; a weak D match, TRBD1 (6 bases). Input material: peripheral blood or thyroid tissue (not recorded which). DNA of the CDR3: TGTGCCAGCAGTCCAGGGGCAGGGAGGAGGTTGGCTTTCTTT. The encoded protein is CASSPGAGRRLAFF.